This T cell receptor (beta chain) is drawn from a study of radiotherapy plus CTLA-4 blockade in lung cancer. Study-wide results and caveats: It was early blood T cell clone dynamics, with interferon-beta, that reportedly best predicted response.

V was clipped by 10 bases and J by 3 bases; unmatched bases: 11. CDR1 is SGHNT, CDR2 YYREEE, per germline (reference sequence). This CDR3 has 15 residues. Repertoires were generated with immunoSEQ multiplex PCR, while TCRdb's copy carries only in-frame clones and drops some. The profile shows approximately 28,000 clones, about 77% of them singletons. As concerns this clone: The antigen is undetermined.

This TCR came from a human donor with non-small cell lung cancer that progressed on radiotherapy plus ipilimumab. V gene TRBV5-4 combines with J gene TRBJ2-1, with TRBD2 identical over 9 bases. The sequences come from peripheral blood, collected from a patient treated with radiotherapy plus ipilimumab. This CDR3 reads CASAETSGYYNEQFF. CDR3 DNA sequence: TGTGCCTCCGCCGAGACTAGCGGTTACTACAATGAGCAGTTCTTC.